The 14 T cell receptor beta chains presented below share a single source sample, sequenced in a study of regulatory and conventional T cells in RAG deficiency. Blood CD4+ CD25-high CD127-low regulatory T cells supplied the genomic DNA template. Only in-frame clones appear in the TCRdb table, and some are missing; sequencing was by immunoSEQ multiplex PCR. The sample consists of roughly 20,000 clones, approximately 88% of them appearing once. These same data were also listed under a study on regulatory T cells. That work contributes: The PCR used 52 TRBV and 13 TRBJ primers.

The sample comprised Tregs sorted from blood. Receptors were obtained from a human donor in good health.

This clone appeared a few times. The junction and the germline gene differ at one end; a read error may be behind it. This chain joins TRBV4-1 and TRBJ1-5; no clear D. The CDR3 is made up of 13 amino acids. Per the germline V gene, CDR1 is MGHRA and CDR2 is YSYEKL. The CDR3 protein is CASAPGSNQPQHF. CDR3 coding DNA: TGTGCCAGCGCCCCAGGAAGCAATCAGCCCCAGCATTTT.

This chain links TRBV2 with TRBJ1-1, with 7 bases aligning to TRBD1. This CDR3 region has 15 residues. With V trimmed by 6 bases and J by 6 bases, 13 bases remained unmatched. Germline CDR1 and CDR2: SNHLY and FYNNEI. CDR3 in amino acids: CASRGGQARDAEAFF. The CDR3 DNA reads TGTGCCAGCAGAGGGGGCCAGGCCAGGGACGCTGAAGCTTTCTTT.

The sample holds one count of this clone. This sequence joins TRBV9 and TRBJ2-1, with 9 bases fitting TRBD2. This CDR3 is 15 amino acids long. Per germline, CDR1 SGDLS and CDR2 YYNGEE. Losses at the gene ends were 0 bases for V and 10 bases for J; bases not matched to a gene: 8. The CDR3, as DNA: TGTGCCAGCAGCGTAGGGGTAGCGGGAGAACGGGAGCAGTTCTTC. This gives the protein CASSVGVAGEREQFF.

CDR3 DNA sequence: TGTGCCAGCAGCTTACGGGGGGACGGGACAGATACGCAGTATTTT. This sequence encodes CASSLRGDGTDTQYF. The chain has TRBV11-1 and TRBJ2-3; 7 nucleotides align to TRBD2. Germline values: CDR1 SGHAT, CDR2 FQDESV (reference sequence). J lost 3 bases, V lost 2 bases, and 5 bases had no gene match. This CDR3 spans 15 amino acids.

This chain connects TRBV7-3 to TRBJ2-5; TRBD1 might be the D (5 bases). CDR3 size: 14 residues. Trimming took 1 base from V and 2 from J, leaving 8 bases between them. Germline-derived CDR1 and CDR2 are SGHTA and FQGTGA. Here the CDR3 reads CASSLIPGQETQYF. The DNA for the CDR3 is TGTGCCAGCAGCTTAATTCCAGGGCAAGAGACCCAGTACTTC.

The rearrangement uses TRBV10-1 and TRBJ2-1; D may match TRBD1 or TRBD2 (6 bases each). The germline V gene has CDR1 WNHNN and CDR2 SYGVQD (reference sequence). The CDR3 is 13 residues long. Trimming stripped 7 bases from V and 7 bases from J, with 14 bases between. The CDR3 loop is CASNRQAGNEQFF. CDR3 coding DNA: TGCGCCAGCAATCGACAGGCGGGGAATGAGCAGTTCTTC.

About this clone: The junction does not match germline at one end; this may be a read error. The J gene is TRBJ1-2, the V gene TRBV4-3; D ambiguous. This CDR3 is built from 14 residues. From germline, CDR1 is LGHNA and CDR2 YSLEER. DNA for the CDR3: TGCGCCAGCAGCCAACCGGACGGGTTTTATGCCTACACCTTC. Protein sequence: CASSQPDGFYAYTF.

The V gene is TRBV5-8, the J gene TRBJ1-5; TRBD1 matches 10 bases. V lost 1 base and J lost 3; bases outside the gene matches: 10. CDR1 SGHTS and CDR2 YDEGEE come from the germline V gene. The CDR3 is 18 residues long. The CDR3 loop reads CASSLPFGDRGFNQPQHF. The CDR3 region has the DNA TGTGCCAGCAGCTTGCCCTTTGGGGACAGGGGCTTCAATCAGCCCCAGCATTTT.

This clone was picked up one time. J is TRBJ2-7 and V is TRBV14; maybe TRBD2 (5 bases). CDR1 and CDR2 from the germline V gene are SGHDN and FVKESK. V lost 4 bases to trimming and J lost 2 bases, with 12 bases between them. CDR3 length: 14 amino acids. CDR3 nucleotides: TGTGCCAGCAGCCTATGGACTGCGGCCTACGAGCAGTACTTC. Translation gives CASSLWTAAYEQYF.

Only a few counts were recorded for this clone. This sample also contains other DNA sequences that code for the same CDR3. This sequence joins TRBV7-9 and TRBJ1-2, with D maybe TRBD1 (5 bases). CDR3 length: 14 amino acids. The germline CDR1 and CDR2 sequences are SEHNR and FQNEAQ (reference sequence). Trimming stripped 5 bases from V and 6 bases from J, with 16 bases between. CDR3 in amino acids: CASSNTGRGDGYTF. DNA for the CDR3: TGTGCCAGCAGCAATACCGGGCGGGGGGATGGCTACACCTTC.

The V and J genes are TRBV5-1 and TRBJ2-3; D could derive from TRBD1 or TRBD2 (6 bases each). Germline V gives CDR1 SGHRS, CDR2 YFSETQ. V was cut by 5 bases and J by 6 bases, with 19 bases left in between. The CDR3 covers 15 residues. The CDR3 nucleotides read TGCGCCAGCAGATTGTCTTTACTAGGGGGGGATACGCAGTATTTT. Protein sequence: CASRLSLLGGDTQYF.

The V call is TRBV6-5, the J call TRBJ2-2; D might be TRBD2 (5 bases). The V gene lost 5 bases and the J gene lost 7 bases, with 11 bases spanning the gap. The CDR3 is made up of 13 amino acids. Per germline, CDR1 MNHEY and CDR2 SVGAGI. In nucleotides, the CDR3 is TGTGCCAGCAGTACGGGGATCGGCGGGGAGCTGTTTTTT. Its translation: CASSTGIGGELFF.

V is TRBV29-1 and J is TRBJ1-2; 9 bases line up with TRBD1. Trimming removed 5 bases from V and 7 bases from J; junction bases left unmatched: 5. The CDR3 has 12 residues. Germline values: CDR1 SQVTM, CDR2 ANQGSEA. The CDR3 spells CSVTGGASGYTF. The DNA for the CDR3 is TGCAGCGTTACAGGGGGCGCTTCTGGCTACACCTTC.

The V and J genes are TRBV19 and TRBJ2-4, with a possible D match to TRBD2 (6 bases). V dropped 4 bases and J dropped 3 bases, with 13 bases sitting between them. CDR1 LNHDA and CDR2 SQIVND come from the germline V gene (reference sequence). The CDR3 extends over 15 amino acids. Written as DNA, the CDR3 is TGTGCCAGTAGTACTCCCCTCGGGGGCAAAAACATTCAGTACTTC. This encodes CASSTPLGGKNIQYF. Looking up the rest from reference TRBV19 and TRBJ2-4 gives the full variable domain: DGGITQSPKYLFRKEGQNVTLSCEQNLNHDAMYWYRQDPGQGLRLIYYSQIVNDFQKGDIAEGYSVSREKKESFPLTVTSAQKNPTAFYLCASSTPLGGKNIQYFGAGTRLSVL.